This TCR beta chain originates from a study of shared clonotypes between healthy human individuals. Germline values: CDR1 SNHLY, CDR2 FYNNEI. This CDR3 has 18 amino acids. V shed 5 bases, J shed 7 bases, and the junction held 19 bases outside the gene matches. The method was immunoSEQ multiplex PCR; TCRdb's version includes in-frame clones alone and lacks a portion of them. The data contain 150,000 to 200,000 clones, over 50% of them singletons. A single count supports this clone. Input material: memory CD4+ T cells sorted from blood. As for subset: CD45RA-negative fraction. This TCR was sampled from a man aged 25-45 years in good health. The gene calls are TRBV2 and TRBJ2-1; 8 positions agree with TRBD2. CDR3 protein: CASSFPTGAGRARNEQFF. CDR3 bases: TGTGCCAGCAGTTTCCCTACGGGGGCCGGGAGGGCCCGGAATGAGCAGTTCTTC.